The 29 T cell receptor beta chains in this list originate from one sample, sequenced in a study of cytomegalovirus exposure and HLA in healthy donors. Repertoires were generated with immunoSEQ multiplex PCR, while TCRdb's copy carries only in-frame clones and drops some. This table holds approximately 280,000 clones, 70% to 90% found once. The sample was PBMCs. The receptors originated from a woman in her late teens or twenties in good health and CMV-seronegative.

The table lists this clone with a count of one. This rearrangement joins TRBV7-8 to TRBJ2-6; 12 bases map to TRBD2. The CDR3 is 17 amino acids. Germline CDR1 and CDR2: SGHVS and FQNEAQ. V was clipped by 5 bases and J by 0 bases; unmatched bases: 2. The CDR3 coding sequence is TGTGCCAGCAGCCAGGGACTAGCGGGCTCTGGGGCCAACGTCCTGACTTTC. This sequence encodes CASSQGLAGSGANVLTF.

The chain recombines TRBV6-5 with TRBJ2-5; 9 bases agree with TRBD1. The CDR3 covers 14 residues. V lost 6 bases and J lost 3; bases outside the gene matches: 5. Germline CDR1 and CDR2: MNHEY and SVGAGI. This chain's CDR3 is CASSSGTGKETQYF. CDR3 DNA sequence: TGTGCCAGCAGCTCCGGGACAGGGAAAGAGACCCAGTACTTC.

The chain is built from TRBV28 and TRBJ1-2; D is unclear. Germline V lookup: CDR1 MDHEN, CDR2 SYDVKM. Trimming removed 8 bases at V and 4 bases at J, with 8 bases between. This CDR3 comprises 11 residues. The CDR3 here is CASRAPYGYTF. In nucleotides, the CDR3 is TGTGCCAGCCGCGCCCCCTATGGCTACACCTTC.

V is TRBV27 and J is TRBJ2-1; 9 bases agree with TRBD1. Germline CDR1 and CDR2: MNHEY and SMNVEV (reference sequence). The CDR3 loop spans 14 amino acids. V trimming: 6 bases; J trimming: 9 bases; junction bases outside the gene matches: 9. CDR3 sequence (DNA): TGTGCCAGCAGGACCGGACAGGGGAGTCCTGAGCAGTTCTTC. It specifies CASRTGQGSPEQFF.

The chain combines TRBV11-1 with TRBJ1-5, with a weak D call TRBD1 (5 bases). The V gene's germline CDR1 is SGHAT and CDR2 FQDESV (reference sequence). This CDR3 is 13 amino acids long. The V and J ends lost 1 base and 6 bases respectively, with 7 bases between them. The CDR3 bases are TGTGCCAGCAGCTTAGACAGGTCTCAGCCCCAGCATTTT. Translating gives CASSLDRSQPQHF. Full variable domain (outside the CDR3, taken from reference TRBV11-1 and TRBJ1-5): EAEVAQSPRYKITEKSQAVAFWCDPISGHATLYWYRQILGQGPELLVQFQDESVVDDSQLPKDRFSAERLKGVDSTLKIQPAELGDSAMYLCASSLDRSQPQHFGDGTRLSIL.

The chain recombines TRBV27 with TRBJ2-2; no firm D call. CDR1 is MNHEY and CDR2 is SMNVEV in the germline V gene (reference sequence). The CDR3 extends over 15 amino acids. V was pared by 3 bases and J by 0 bases, with 8 bases between. The CDR3 is CASSFLSANTGELFF. The CDR3 nucleotides are TGTGCCAGCAGTTTTTTGAGCGCGAACACCGGGGAGCTGTTTTTT.

V gene TRBV7-2 combines with J gene TRBJ2-3, with a possible D match to TRBD2 (6 bases). The CDR3 loop spans 16 amino acids. Germline CDR1 and CDR2: SGHTA and FQGNSA. V lost 1 base to trimming and J lost 1 base, with 12 bases between them. CDR3 nucleotide sequence: TGTGCCAGCAGCTTAGTGGCGGGAACCGGCACAGATACGCAGTATTTT. This sequence encodes CASSLVAGTGTDTQYF.

The rearrangement joins TRBV27 to TRBJ2-2; 7 nucleotides align to TRBD1. The CDR3 spans 17 residues. Germline assignment: CDR1 MNHEY and CDR2 SMNVEV (reference sequence). The ends lost 6 bases at V and 2 bases at J; junction bases unmatched: 12. The CDR3, as DNA: TGTGCCAGCAGCCCGACAAGGGGGCAGAGTAACACCGGGGAGCTGTTTTTT. Protein sequence: CASSPTRGQSNTGELFF.

This chain links TRBV6-5 with TRBJ2-5; the D is unclear. Germline values: CDR1 MNHEY, CDR2 SVGAGI. V lost 7 bases and J 4 bases, leaving 16 bases between the germline ends. The CDR3 length is 14 residues. The CDR3 DNA sequence: TGTGCCAGCAAAGGAGTGTCTTACGGAGAGACCCAGTACTTC. Protein product: CASKGVSYGETQYF.

The rearrangement joins TRBV5-6 to TRBJ1-6; 10 bases align to TRBD1. The CDR3 has 14 residues. The germline V gene encodes CDR1 SGHDT and CDR2 YYEEEE. The V and J ends lost 4 bases and 7 bases, in that order; junction bases with no gene match: 2. The CDR3 spells CASSVGQGNSPLHF. The CDR3 DNA sequence: TGTGCCAGCAGCGTGGGACAGGGGAATTCACCCCTCCACTTT.

V usage is TRBV10-3 and J usage is TRBJ2-7; 14 nucleotides line up with TRBD2. Germline CDR1 reads ENHRY; CDR2 reads SYGVKD. This CDR3 is built from 19 residues. With V trimmed by 4 bases and J by 5 bases, 16 bases remained unmatched. In DNA, the CDR3 is TGTGCCATCAGTGGGACATCCCCGACTAGCGGGAGGGCCATCGACGAGCAGTACTTC. This translates into CAISGTSPTSGRAIDEQYF.

J is TRBJ1-2 and V is TRBV11-2; D may be TRBD1 (5 bases). The CDR3 loop spans 13 amino acids. CDR1 is SGHAT and CDR2 is FQNNGV in the germline V gene. V lost 3 bases and J lost 4, with 9 bases in between. DNA for the CDR3: TGTGCCAGCAGCTTTGGGGCCGGCTATGGCTACACCTTC. It codes for CASSFGAGYGYTF.

The chain carries TRBV10-2 and TRBJ2-7; 8 bases map to TRBD2. CDR1 WSHSY and CDR2 SAAADI come from the germline V gene. The CDR3 runs to 14 residues. V trimming: 5 bases; J trimming: 1 base; junction bases outside the gene matches: 4. The CDR3 sequence is CASSKRENSYEQYF. The CDR3 nucleotides are TGCGCCAGCAGTAAGCGGGAGAATTCCTACGAGCAGTACTTC.

This clone was recorded once. V is TRBV6-5 and J is TRBJ2-2, with D perhaps matching TRBD2 (6 bases). The CDR3 covers 14 residues. The germline CDR1 and CDR2 sequences are MNHEY and SVGAGI. V was pared by 7 bases and J by 7 bases, with 16 bases between. The CDR3 protein is CASTRPGGSGELFF. The DNA for the CDR3 is TGTGCCAGCACCCGCCCCGGGGGTAGCGGGGAGCTGTTTTTT.

The V and J genes are TRBV10-3 and TRBJ2-2; D unclear. Trimming stripped 0 bases from V and 6 bases from J, with 2 bases between. This CDR3 comprises 12 residues. From germline, CDR1 is ENHRY and CDR2 SYGVKD. The CDR3 DNA follows: TGTGCCATCAGTGAGTCCTCCGGGGAGCTGTTTTTT. Its protein product is CAISESSGELFF.

The chain joins TRBV6-5 to TRBJ2-7, with D uncertain. Germline CDR1 is MNHEY and CDR2 is SVGAGI. This CDR3 is built from 11 residues. V lost 6 bases and J 9 bases, leaving 12 bases between the germline ends. The CDR3 nucleotides are TGTGCCAGCAGCCCCGCCCAGGTGCAGTACTTC. It encodes CASSPAQVQYF.

This clone has just a few counts. The CDR3 protein is CASEPPTGQNNEQFF. The CDR3 bases are TGCGCCAGCGAACCACCGACAGGACAGAACAATGAGCAGTTCTTC. The chain recombines TRBV5-1 with TRBJ2-1, with a possible D match to TRBD1 (6 bases). The CDR3 loop spans 15 amino acids. The V gene lost 7 bases and the J gene lost 5 bases, with 19 bases spanning the gap. Per the germline V gene, CDR1 is SGHRS and CDR2 is YFSETQ.

The chain has TRBV15 and TRBJ1-4, with 9 bases lining up with TRBD1. CDR3 length equals 16 residues. The junction had 5 bases not matched to a gene; V was cut back by 0 bases and J by 6 bases. Germline CDR1 reads LNHNV; CDR2 reads YYDKDF (reference sequence). CDR3 nucleotide sequence: TGTGCCACCAGCAGAGACTACAGGGGGCGGGATGAAAAACTGTTTTTT. Translation: CATSRDYRGRDEKLFF.

The chain uses TRBV27 and TRBJ2-7, with 7 bases lining up with TRBD1. With 5 bases clipped from V and 7 bases from J, the junction kept 14 bases outside the gene matches. The CDR3 consists of 15 residues. The germline CDR1 and CDR2 sequences are MNHEY and SMNVEV (reference sequence). The chain's CDR3 is CASSTSGQRKGEQYF. DNA for the CDR3: TGTGCCAGCAGTACCTCGGGACAGAGGAAGGGGGAGCAGTACTTC.

V is TRBV19 and J is TRBJ2-7; 11 nucleotides match TRBD2. The trim removed 5 bases at V and 4 bases at J, leaving 7 bases unmatched. The CDR3 spans 15 residues. CDR1 is LNHDA and CDR2 is SQIVND in the germline V gene (reference sequence). As DNA, the CDR3 is TGTGCCAGTAGTCCCCCCGGGACTAGCGGATACGAGCAGTACTTC. Amino acid sequence: CASSPPGTSGYEQYF.

The CDR3, as DNA: TGTGCCAGCAGTGAGGGCGGGCATTCTTACAGGAACACTGAAGCTTTCTTT. Its protein is CASSEGGHSYRNTEAFF. The chain couples TRBV25-1 to TRBJ1-1; D uncertain. Germline V CDR1 and CDR2: MGHDK, SYGVNS. The V end was cut by 3 bases, the J end by 1 base, with 18 bases between. CDR3 length: 17 amino acids. Filled out from reference TRBV25-1 and TRBJ1-1, the complete variable domain reads EADIYQTPRYLVIGTGKKITLECSQTMGHDKMYWYQQDPGMELHLIHYSYGVNSTEKGDLSSESTVSRIRTEHFPLTLESARPSHTSQYLCASSEGGHSYRNTEAFFGQGTRLTVV.

The chain links TRBV9 to TRBJ2-3, with 7 bases fitting TRBD2. This CDR3 comprises 16 residues. The germline V gene has CDR1 SGDLS and CDR2 YYNGEE. V was clipped by 3 bases and J by 1 base; unmatched bases: 8. The CDR3 nucleotides are TGTGCCAGCAGCGCCGGACTAGTACCGGGCACAGATACGCAGTATTTT. Protein sequence: CASSAGLVPGTDTQYF.

The rearrangement uses TRBV9 and TRBJ2-2, with D perhaps matching TRBD2 (6 bases). The germline V gene has CDR1 SGDLS and CDR2 YYNGEE. Trimming removed 7 bases from V and 8 bases from J, with 15 bases in between. The CDR3 has 13 amino acids. The CDR3 sequence: CASRHGEAGELFF. The CDR3 DNA reads as TGTGCCAGCCGCCACGGGGAGGCGGGGGAGCTGTTTTTT.

This chain links TRBV5-4 with TRBJ1-4, with no clear D. The germline V gene encodes CDR1 SGHNT and CDR2 YYREEE (reference sequence). The CDR3 length is 13 residues. Trimming cost V 4 bases and J 0 bases, with 4 bases left between them. DNA for the CDR3: TGTGCCAGCAGCCTCCCAACTAATGAAAAACTGTTTTTT. It translates to CASSLPTNEKLFF.

DNA for the CDR3: TGTGCCATCAGTGAGTCTGGGACAGGGCACAATGAGCAGTTCTTC. It is translated as CAISESGTGHNEQFF. The rearrangement joins TRBV10-3 to TRBJ2-1; TRBD1 agrees at 9 bases. Looked up from germline, CDR1 is ENHRY and CDR2 is SYGVKD. The J segment lost 5 bases and the V segment lost 0 bases, leaving 2 bases of the junction unmatched. The CDR3 spans 15 residues.

This chain joins TRBV6-6 and TRBJ2-7; 11 bases match TRBD2. CDR3 length equals 15 residues. In germline, CDR1 is MNHNY, CDR2 SVGAGI (reference sequence). Unmatched junction bases numbered 4, after V lost 6 bases and J lost 0 bases. The CDR3 DNA follows: TGTGCCAGCAGCCCCGGACTAGCGGGCTCCTACGAGCAGTACTTC. This sequence encodes CASSPGLAGSYEQYF.

In its sample, this clone was seen once. The chain has TRBV27 and TRBJ2-2; the D gene is possibly TRBD1 (6 bases). Trimming took off 8 bases at V and 6 bases at J, with 13 bases between the two ends. The CDR3 runs 13 residues. Germline V lookup: CDR1 MNHEY, CDR2 SMNVEV (reference sequence). The CDR3 coding sequence is TGTGCCAGCGCTTCCAGGGGTCCCGGGGAGCTGTTTTTT. Amino acids: CASASRGPGELFF.

This clone has a single count. V and J are TRBV7-3 and TRBJ2-3, with 9 bases identical to TRBD2. This CDR3 is built from 16 residues. Germline CDR1 SGHTA, CDR2 FQGTGA. V shed 5 bases and J 2 bases; nucleotides not matched to a gene: 8. CDR3 amino acids: CASSKGTSRSTDTQYF. The CDR3 region has the DNA TGTGCCAGCAGCAAGGGGACTAGCCGATCCACAGATACGCAGTATTTT.

The count of this clone is one. V gene TRBV6-1 combines with J gene TRBJ2-7; 14 bases are shared with TRBD2. The CDR3 loop spans 14 amino acids. The trim removed 6 bases at V and 7 bases at J, leaving 5 bases unmatched. CDR1 is MNHNS, CDR2 SASEGT, per germline. The CDR3 coding sequence is TGTGCCAGCAGGATAAGGACTAGCGGGAGGGAGCAGTACTTC. Translating it yields CASRIRTSGREQYF.